A single T cell receptor (beta chain) is shown here with its context. The antigen remains unidentified. Measured with immunoSEQ multiplex PCR; TCRdb has only the in-frame clones, and not every one. The data show about 120,000 clones, with more than 65% seen just once and 4.5% to 6.5% held by the top ten. Receiving focal radiation plus CTLA-4 blockade with ipilimumab were patients who had chemo-refractory metastatic non-small-cell lung cancer. The data were obtained in a study of radiotherapy plus CTLA-4 blockade in lung cancer. Study summary: Around 18% of enrolled patients responded objectively, and around 30% had disease control. Study-level findings and limits: Alongside interferon-beta, early blood T cell clone dynamics were reportedly the best predictor of response.

The germline V and J ends were trimmed by 3 bases and 3 bases, with 9 bases remaining between them. Looked up from germline, CDR1 is SGHAT and CDR2 is FQNNGV. This CDR3 contains 14 residues. The specimen comprised peripheral blood, sampled from a patient treated with radiotherapy plus ipilimumab. This rearrangement joins TRBV11-2 to TRBJ1-5; perhaps TRBD1 as D (5 bases). This sequence was found in a human donor with non-small cell lung cancer who had a partial response to radiotherapy plus ipilimumab. CDR3 sequence (DNA): TGTGCCAGCAGCTTGCCGGGGGTCAATCAGCCCCAGCATTTT. Protein product: CASSLPGVNQPQHF.